This T cell receptor (beta chain) emerged from a study of human T cells and chemical hapten exposure. At the level of the study: Each patient's scalp received weekly diphenylcyclopropenone throughout the approximately 22-week study. Study-level points and caveats: Against controls, expanded TCRs gave rise to significantly more large CDR3 similarity clusters.

This clonotype came up many times. Its antigen is not identified. This CDR3 has 14 amino acids. Trimming took 7 bases from V and 8 from J, leaving 18 bases between them. The time point here: pre-sensitization, week 0. The sample's treatment: therapeutic diphenylcyclopropenone sensitization with weekly scalp DPC. Total RNA was isolated from unfractionated whole blood. As originally analysed: Sequenced samples showed a median of around 100,000 TCRs each, with counts running from roughly 23,000 to 700,000. TCRdb re-called the RACE reads through MiXCR, storing one row per CDR3 protein. V and J calls and clone size were set by TCRdb, not the authors. The sample records some 51,000 distinct CDR3 sequences, about a tenth being singletons.

The sequence was obtained from a woman aged 40 to 50 with alopecia areata. Some clones in this sample may be carry-over from other donors' samples. The chain employs TRBV12-3 or TRBV12-4 and TRBJ2-1; D is perhaps TRBD2 (7 bases). Here the sequenced sample was whole blood, taken in connection with sensitization to the hapten diphenylcyclopropenone (DPC). The CDR3: CASKRNGGLDEQFF. In DNA, the CDR3 is TGTGCCAGCAAACGAAACGGGGGGCTGGATGAGCAGTTCTTC.